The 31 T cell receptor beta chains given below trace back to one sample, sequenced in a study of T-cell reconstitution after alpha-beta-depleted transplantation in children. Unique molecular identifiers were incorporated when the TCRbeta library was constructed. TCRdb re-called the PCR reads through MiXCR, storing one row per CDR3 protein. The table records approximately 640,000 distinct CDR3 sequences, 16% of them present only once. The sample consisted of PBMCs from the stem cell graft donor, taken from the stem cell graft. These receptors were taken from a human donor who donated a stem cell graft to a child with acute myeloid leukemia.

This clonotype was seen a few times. The DNA for the CDR3 is TGCGCCAGCAGCCAAGAGGGCTTCAGGGTTTTTGGGGCCAACGTCCTGACTTTC. Protein: CASSQEGFRVFGANVLTF. The chain links TRBV4-3 to TRBJ2-6; weak D call: TRBD1 (5 bases). The CDR3 loop spans 18 amino acids. V was clipped by 0 bases and J by 3 bases, with 15 bases between them. CDR1 is LGHNA, CDR2 YSLEER, per germline.

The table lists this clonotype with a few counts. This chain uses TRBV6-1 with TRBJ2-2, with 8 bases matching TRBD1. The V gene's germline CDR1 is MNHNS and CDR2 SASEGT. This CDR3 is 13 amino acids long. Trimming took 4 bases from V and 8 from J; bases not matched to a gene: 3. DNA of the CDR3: TGTGCCAGCAGTGCGACAGGGGCTGGGGAGCTGTTTTTT. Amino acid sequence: CASSATGAGELFF.

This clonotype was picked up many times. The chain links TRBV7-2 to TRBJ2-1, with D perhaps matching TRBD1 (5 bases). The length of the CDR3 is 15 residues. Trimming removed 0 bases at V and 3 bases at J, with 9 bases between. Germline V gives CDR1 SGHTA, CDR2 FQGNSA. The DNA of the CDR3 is TGTGCCAGCAGCTTAGCCGTGGGGCTCTACAATGAGCAGTTCTTC. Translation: CASSLAVGLYNEQFF.

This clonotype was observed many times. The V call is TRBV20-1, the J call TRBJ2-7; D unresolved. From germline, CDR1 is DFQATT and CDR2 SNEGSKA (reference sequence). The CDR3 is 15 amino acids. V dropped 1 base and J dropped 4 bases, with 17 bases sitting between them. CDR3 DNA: TGCAGTGCTAGAGCTTTGGGTAACTCAGCGTACGAGCAGTACTTC. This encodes CSARALGNSAYEQYF.

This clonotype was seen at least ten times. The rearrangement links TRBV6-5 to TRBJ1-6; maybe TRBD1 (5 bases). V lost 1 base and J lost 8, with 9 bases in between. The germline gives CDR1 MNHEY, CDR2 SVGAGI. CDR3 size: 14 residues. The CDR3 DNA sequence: TGTGCCAGCAGTTACTTAGGGGCTTATTCACCCCTCCACTTT. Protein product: CASSYLGAYSPLHF.

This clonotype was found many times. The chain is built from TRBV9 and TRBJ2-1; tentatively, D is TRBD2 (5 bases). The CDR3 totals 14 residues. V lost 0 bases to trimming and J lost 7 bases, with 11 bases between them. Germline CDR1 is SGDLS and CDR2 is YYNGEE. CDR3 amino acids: CASSVVGEGNEQFF. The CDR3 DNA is TGTGCCAGCAGCGTAGTCGGGGAAGGGAATGAGCAGTTCTTC.

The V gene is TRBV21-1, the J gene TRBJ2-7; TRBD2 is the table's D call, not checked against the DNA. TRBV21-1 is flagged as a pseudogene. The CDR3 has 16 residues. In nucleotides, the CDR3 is TGTGCCAGCAGCAATTGCGGGTGTATCGTGATCTACGAGCAGTACGTC. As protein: CASSNCGCIVIYEQYV.

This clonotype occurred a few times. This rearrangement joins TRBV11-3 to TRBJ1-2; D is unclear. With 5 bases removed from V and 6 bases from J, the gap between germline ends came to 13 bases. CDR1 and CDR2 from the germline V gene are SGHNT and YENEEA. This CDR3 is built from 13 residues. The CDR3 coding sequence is TGTGCCAGCAGCCGAGAACAGTCCGATGGCTACACCTTC. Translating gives CASSREQSDGYTF.

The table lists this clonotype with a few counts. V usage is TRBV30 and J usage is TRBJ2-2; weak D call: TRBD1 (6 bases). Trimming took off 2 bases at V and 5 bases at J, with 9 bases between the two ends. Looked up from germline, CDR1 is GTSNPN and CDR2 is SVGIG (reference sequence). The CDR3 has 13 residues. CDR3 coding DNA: TGTGCCTGGAGTTCTCAGGGGACCGGGGAGCTGTTTTTT. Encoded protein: CAWSSQGTGELFF.

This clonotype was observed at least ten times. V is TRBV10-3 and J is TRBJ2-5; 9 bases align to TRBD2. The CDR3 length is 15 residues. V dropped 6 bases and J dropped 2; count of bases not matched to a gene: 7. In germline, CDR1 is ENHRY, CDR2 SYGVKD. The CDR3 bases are TGTGCCATCAGCATTAGCGGGGGCCAACAAGAGACCCAGTACTTC. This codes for CAISISGGQQETQYF.

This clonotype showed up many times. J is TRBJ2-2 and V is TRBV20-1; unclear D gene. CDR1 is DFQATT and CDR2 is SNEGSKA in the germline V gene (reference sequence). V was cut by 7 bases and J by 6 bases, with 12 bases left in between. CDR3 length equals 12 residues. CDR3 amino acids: CSVLGRPGELFF. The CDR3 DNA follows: TGCAGTGTCCTCGGCAGGCCCGGGGAGCTGTTTTTT.

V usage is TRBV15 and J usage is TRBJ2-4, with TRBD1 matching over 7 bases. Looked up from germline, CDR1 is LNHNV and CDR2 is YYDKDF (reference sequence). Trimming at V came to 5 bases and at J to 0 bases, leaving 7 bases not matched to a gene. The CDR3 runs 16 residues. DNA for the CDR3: TGTGCCACCAGCGCGTACAGGGGCCTAGCCAAAAACATTCAGTACTTC. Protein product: CATSAYRGLAKNIQYF.

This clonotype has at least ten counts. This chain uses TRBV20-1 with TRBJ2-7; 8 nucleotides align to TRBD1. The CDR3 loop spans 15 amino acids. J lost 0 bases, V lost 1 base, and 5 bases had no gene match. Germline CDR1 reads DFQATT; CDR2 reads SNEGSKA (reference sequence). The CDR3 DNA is TGCAGTGCTAGAGGGGGACAGGAAAGCTCCTACGAGCAGTACTTC. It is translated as CSARGGQESSYEQYF.

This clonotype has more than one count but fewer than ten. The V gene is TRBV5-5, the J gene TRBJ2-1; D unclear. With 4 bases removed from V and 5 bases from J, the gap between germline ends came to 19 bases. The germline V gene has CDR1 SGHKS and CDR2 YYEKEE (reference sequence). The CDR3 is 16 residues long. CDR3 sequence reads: CASSPMPSVGDNEQFF. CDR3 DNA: TGTGCCAGCAGCCCCATGCCCTCAGTTGGGGACAATGAGCAGTTCTTC.

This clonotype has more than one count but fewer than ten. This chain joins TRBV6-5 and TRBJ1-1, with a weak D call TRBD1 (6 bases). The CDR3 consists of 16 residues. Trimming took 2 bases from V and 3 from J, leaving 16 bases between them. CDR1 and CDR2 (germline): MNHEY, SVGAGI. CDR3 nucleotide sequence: TGTGCCAGCAGTTACAGGGGGACGCGGCGAGACACTGAAGCTTTCTTT. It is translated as CASSYRGTRRDTEAFF.

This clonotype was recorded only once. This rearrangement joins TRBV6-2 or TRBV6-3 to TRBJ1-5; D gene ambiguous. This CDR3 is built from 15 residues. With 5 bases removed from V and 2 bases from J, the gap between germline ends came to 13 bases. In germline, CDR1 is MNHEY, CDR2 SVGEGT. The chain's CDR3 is CASSLLDWGNQPQHF. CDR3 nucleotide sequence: TGTGCCAGCAGTCTGTTAGACTGGGGCAATCAGCCCCAGCATTTT.

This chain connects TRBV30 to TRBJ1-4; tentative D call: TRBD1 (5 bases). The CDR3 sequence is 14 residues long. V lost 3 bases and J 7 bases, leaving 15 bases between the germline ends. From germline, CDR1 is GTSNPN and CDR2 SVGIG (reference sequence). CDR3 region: CAWSIPGRGEKLFF. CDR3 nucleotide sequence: TGTGCCTGGAGCATACCGGGGAGGGGTGAAAAACTGTTTTTT.

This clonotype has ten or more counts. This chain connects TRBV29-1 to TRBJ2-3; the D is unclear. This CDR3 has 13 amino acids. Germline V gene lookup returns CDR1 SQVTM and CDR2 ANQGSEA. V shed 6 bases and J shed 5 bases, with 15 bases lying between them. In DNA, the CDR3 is TGCAGCGTCCAACGGGCTTCAAGAGATACGCAGTATTTT. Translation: CSVQRASRDTQYF.

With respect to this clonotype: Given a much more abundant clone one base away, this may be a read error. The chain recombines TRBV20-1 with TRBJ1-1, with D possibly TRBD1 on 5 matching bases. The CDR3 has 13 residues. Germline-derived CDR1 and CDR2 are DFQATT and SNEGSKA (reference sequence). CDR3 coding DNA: TGCAGTGCTAGTCCCCAGGGCCGAACTGAAGCTTCCTTT. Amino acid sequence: CSASPQGRTEASF.

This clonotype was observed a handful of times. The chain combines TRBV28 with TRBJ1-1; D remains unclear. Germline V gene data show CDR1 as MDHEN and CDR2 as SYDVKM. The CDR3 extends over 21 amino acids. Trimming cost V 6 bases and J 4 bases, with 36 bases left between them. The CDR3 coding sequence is TGTGCCAGCAGCAGTAATCTCCCCCCATTACGTTATCGGGCCCTGGGCACTGAAGCTTTCTTT. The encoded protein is CASSSNLPPLRYRALGTEAFF. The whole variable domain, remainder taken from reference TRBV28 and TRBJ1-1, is DVKVTQSSRYLVKRTGEKVFLECVQDMDHENMFWYRQDPGLGLRLIYFSYDVKMKEKGDIPEGYSVSREKKERFSLILESASTNQTSMYLCASSSNLPPLRYRALGTEAFFGQGTRLTVV.

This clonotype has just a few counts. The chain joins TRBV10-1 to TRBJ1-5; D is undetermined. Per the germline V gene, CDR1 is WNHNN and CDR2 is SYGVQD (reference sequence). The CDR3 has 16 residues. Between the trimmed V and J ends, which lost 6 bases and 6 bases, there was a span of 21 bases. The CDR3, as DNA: TGCGCCAGCAGAACACGCAGAGCAGGCCTAGGTCAGCCCCAGCATTTT. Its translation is CASRTRRAGLGQPQHF.

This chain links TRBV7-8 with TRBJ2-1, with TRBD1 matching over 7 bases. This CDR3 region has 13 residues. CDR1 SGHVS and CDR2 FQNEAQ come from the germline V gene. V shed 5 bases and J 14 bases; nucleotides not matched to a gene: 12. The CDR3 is CASSVEEPQGEFF. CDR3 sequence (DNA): TGTGCCAGCAGCGTGGAGGAGCCCCAGGGGGAGTTCTTC.

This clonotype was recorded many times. CDR3 DNA: TGTGCCAGCAGTCCCCTGGACAGCAATCAGCCCCAGCATTTT. It encodes CASSPLDSNQPQHF. The chain links TRBV27 to TRBJ1-5; no firm D call. The CDR3 covers 14 residues. Trimming left V 5 bases short and J 1 base short, with 9 bases between. Germline values: CDR1 MNHEY, CDR2 SMNVEV (reference sequence).

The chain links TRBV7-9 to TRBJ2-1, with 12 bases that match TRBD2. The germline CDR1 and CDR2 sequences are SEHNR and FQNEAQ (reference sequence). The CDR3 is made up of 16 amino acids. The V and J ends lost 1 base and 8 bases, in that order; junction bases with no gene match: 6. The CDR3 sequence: CASSLGLAGGPHEQFF. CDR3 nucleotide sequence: TGTGCCAGCAGCTTAGGTCTAGCGGGGGGGCCGCATGAGCAGTTCTTC.

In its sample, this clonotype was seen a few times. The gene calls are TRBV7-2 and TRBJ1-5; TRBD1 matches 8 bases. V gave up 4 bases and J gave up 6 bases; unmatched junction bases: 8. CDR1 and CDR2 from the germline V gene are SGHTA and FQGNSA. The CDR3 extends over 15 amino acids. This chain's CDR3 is CASSSGGTGGQPQHF. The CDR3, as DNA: TGTGCCAGCAGCTCGGGGGGGACAGGAGGTCAGCCCCAGCATTTT.

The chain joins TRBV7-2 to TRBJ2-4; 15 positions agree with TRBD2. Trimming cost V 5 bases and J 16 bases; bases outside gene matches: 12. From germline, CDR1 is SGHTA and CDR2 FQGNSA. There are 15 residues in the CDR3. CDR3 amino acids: CASSTYHGLAGGRYF. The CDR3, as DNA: TGTGCCAGCAGCACCTACCACGGACTAGCGGGGGGGAGATACTTC.

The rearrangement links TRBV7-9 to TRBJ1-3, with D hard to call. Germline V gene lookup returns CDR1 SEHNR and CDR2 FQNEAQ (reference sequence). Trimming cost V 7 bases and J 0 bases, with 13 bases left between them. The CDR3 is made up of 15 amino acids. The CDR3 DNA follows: TGTGCCAGCAAACGTGGGGAACTCTCTGGAAACACCATATATTTT. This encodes CASKRGELSGNTIYF.

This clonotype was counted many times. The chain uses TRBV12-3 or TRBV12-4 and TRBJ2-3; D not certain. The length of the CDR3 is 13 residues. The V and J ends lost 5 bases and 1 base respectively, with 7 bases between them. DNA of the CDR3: TGTGCCAGCAGTGGATACCGCACAGATACGCAGTATTTT. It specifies CASSGYRTDTQYF.

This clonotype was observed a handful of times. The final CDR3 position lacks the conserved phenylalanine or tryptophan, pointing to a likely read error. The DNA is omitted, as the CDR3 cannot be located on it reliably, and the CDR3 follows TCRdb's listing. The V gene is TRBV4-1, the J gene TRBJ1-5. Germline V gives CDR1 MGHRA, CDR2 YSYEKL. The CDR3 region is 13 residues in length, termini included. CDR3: CASSQEIGGPSIV.

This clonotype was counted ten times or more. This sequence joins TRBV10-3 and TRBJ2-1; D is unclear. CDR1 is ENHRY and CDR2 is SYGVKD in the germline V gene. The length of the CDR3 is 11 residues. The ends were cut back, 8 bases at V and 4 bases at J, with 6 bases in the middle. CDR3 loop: CAILAYNEQFF. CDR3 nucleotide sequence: TGTGCCATCCTGGCTTACAATGAGCAGTTCTTC.

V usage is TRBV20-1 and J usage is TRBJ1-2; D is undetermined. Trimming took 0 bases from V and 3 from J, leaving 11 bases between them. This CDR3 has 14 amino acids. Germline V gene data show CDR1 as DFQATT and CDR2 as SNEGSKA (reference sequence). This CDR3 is CSAREMVTDYGYTF. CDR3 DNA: TGCAGTGCTAGAGAGATGGTTACGGACTATGGCTACACCTTC.